This T cell receptor (beta chain) was captured in a study of blood T cell dynamics during melanoma immunotherapy. Whole-study context: Patients with metastatic melanoma got pembrolizumab or nivolumab-ipilimumab as first-line care.

J lost 10 bases, V lost 2 bases, and 7 bases had no gene match. The CDR3 runs 15 residues. CDR1 is SNHLY and CDR2 is FYNNEI in the germline V gene. A fixed DNA input of around 0.35 ug was used per bulk PBMC sample. Assay used: immunoSEQ multiplex PCR; TCRdb lists only in-frame clones, some missing. The repertoire includes 8,000 or so clones, approximately 89% of them detected once, and about 3.5% sits in the top ten. Described time point: week 3, after first cycle of checkpoint inhibitor. No patient had earlier systemic cancer treatment, concurrent immunosuppressants, or another active cancer. This specimen was blood, taken from a patient treated with checkpoint blockade. The receptor comes from a human donor with melanoma. This chain joins TRBV2 and TRBJ1-6, with 8 bases identical to TRBD1. CDR3 loop: CASSETGQARSPLHF. For the CDR3, the DNA is TGTGCCAGCAGTGAAACGGGACAGGCCAGGTCACCCCTCCACTTT.